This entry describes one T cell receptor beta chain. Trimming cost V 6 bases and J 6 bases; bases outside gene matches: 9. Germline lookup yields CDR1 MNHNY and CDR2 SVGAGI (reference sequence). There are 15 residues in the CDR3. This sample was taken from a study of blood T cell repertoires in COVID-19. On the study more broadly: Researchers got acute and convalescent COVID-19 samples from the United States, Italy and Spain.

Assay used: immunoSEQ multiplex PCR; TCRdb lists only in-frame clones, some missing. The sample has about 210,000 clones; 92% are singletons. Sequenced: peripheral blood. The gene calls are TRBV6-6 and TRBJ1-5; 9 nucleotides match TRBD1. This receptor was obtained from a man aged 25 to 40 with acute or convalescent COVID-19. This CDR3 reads CASSSRQGVGQPQHF. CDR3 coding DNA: TGTGCCAGCAGCTCTAGACAGGGGGTCGGTCAGCCCCAGCATTTT.